One T cell receptor (beta chain) is described in this entry. Some clones are missing from TCRdb's copy, which holds only in-frame ones; the method was immunoSEQ multiplex PCR. This table has about 1.5 million clones, roughly 96% appearing once. This record comes from a study of shared clonotypes between healthy human individuals. Background on the study: The study used three CD4 naive, three CD4 memory, two CD8 naive and one CD8 memory plate per donor.

Per germline, CDR1 WNHNN and CDR2 SYGVQD (reference sequence). The CDR3 length is 13 residues. Trimming took 4 bases from V and 5 from J, leaving 11 bases between them. The sequence derives from a man aged 25 to 45 in good health. J is TRBJ1-1 and V is TRBV10-1, with D tentatively TRBD1 (6 bases). The sequenced sample was naive CD4+ T cells sorted from blood. The subset denotes: CD45RA+ positively selected. CDR3: CASSAQTGTEAFF. CDR3 nucleotide sequence: TGCGCCAGCAGTGCTCAAACAGGGACTGAAGCTTTCTTT.